This is a list of T cell receptor beta chains from one sample in a study of T cell responses to AZD1222 COVID-19 vaccine. Produced via immunoSEQ multiplex PCR; TCRdb's table is partial and in-frame only. The data show about 70,000 clones, roughly 90% seen once. Sequencing used peripheral blood, obtained on day 0 of MenACWY control vaccination. The receptors here all came from an adult in good health. CDR3s include the opening cysteine and the closing phenylalanine or tryptophan. Fields, in order: J gene, CDR3 length, clone size, V gene, D gene, CDR3 DNA, CDR3 protein. A D gene is named only where the DNA matches it firmly. Only part of the rows carry a size: once, few, many, or a class if the clone is expanded.

J: TRBJ1-2; length: 12; size: -; V: TRBV21-1; D: -; DNA: TGTGCCAGCAGCAAGGGACAGAATGGCTACACCTTC; CDR3: CASSKGQNGYTF
J: TRBJ2-7; length: 14; size: -; V: TRBV7-6; D: -; DNA: TGTGCCAGCAGCCAGAGGGGTTCCTCCTACGAGCAGTACTTC; CDR3: CASSQRGSSYEQYF
J: TRBJ1-4; length: 16; size: -; V: TRBV4-1; D: -; DNA: TGCGCCAGCAGCCAAGGAATCCAGGCTTTAAATGAAAAACTGTTTTTT; CDR3: CASSQGIQALNEKLFF
J: TRBJ2-1; length: 13; size: -; V: TRBV12-5; D: TRBD1; DNA: TGTGCTAGTGGTCGCTCAGGGGGCAATGAGCAGTTCTTC; CDR3: CASGRSGGNEQFF
J: TRBJ1-1; length: 17; size: -; V: TRBV3-1/TRBV3-2; D: TRBD1; DNA: TGTGCCAGCAGCCCCGGGGACAGGGGGCGAGAGAACACTGAAGCTTTCTTT; CDR3: CASSPGDRGRENTEAFF
J: TRBJ1-5; length: 13; size: -; V: TRBV6-1; D: -; DNA: TGTGCCAGCAGTGATTCACAGAAGCAGCCCCAGCATTTT; CDR3: CASSDSQKQPQHF
J: TRBJ1-6; length: 16; size: -; V: TRBV6-5; D: TRBD1; DNA: TGTGCCAGCAGTTACGGGGACAGGATCTATAATTCACCCCTCCACTTT; CDR3: CASSYGDRIYNSPLHF
J: TRBJ1-6; length: 15; size: -; V: TRBV7-2; D: -; DNA: TGTGCCAGCAGCCTGTTGGGCGGAAAGGATTCACCCCTCCACTTT; CDR3: CASSLLGGKDSPLHF
J: TRBJ2-5; length: 15; size: -; V: TRBV11-3; D: -; DNA: TGTGCCAGCAGCTTAGCTGGGTCAGTCCAAGAGACCCAGTACTTC; CDR3: CASSLAGSVQETQYF
J: TRBJ1-4; length: 14; size: -; V: TRBV5-1; D: TRBD1; DNA: TGCGCCAGCAGCCCCGGGACAGCTGATGAAAAACTGTTTTTT; CDR3: CASSPGTADEKLFF
J: TRBJ1-5; length: 15; size: once; V: TRBV28; D: -; DNA: TGTGCCAGCAGTTTAGGGCAGGGAGACAATCAGCCCCAGCATTTT; CDR3: CASSLGQGDNQPQHF
J: TRBJ1-5; length: 17; size: -; V: TRBV19; D: -; DNA: TGTGCCAGTAGTATTAGTCAGGGAGCTTTAGGCAATCAGCCCCAGCATTTT; CDR3: CASSISQGALGNQPQHF
J: TRBJ1-5; length: 16; size: -; V: TRBV18; D: -; DNA: TGTGCCAGCTCACCGGTCAGGGTCGGTTCTAATCAGCCCCAGCATTTT; CDR3: CASSPVRVGSNQPQHF
J: TRBJ1-4; length: 13; size: -; V: TRBV7-8; D: -; DNA: TGTGCCAGCAGCTTAGGGCCGAATGAAAAACTGTTTTTT; CDR3: CASSLGPNEKLFF
J: TRBJ1-3; length: 14; size: -; V: TRBV30; D: -; DNA: TGTGCCTGGAGTGCGGCTTTCTCTGGAAACACCATATATTTT; CDR3: CAWSAAFSGNTIYF
J: TRBJ2-2; length: 16; size: -; V: TRBV4-1; D: -; DNA: TGCGCCAGCAGCCAAGATAGAGCGGGTGCGGGCGGGGAGCTGTTTTTT; CDR3: CASSQDRAGAGGELFF
J: TRBJ2-3; length: 15; size: -; V: TRBV5-1; D: TRBD2; DNA: TGCGCCAGCAGCTCGAAACTAGCGTTCACAGATACGCAGTATTTT; CDR3: CASSSKLAFTDTQYF
J: TRBJ1-6; length: 14; size: -; V: TRBV5-3; D: -; DNA: TGTGCCAGAAGAGCCAGCTCCTATAATTCACCCCTCCACTTT; CDR3: CARRASSYNSPLHF
J: TRBJ2-3; length: 15; size: -; V: TRBV29-1; D: TRBD1; DNA: TGCAGCGTTCCAGTCCGGGACAGGGGTAAAGATACGCAGTATTTT; CDR3: CSVPVRDRGKDTQYF
J: TRBJ1-1; length: 13; size: -; V: TRBV11-3; D: -; DNA: TGTGCCAGCAGCTTGAAGGGGAACACTGAAGCTTTCTTT; CDR3: CASSLKGNTEAFF
J: TRBJ2-2; length: 15; size: -; V: TRBV6-4; D: -; DNA: TGTGCCAGCAGACTACAGGGAGGAAGCACCGGGGAGCTGTTTTTT; CDR3: CASRLQGGSTGELFF
J: TRBJ2-2; length: 12; size: -; V: TRBV6-2/TRBV6-3; D: -; DNA: TGTGCCAGCAGTTATGTACCCGGGGAGCTGTTTTTT; CDR3: CASSYVPGELFF
J: TRBJ2-3; length: 15; size: -; V: TRBV15; D: TRBD2; DNA: TGTGCCACCAGGGCATGGGGAGGGAGCACAGATACGCAGTATTTT; CDR3: CATRAWGGSTDTQYF
J: TRBJ2-3; length: 14; size: -; V: TRBV6-5; D: TRBD1; DNA: TGTGCCAGCAGTTTCGACAGGGTTGCAGATACGCAGTATTTT; CDR3: CASSFDRVADTQYF
J: TRBJ1-1; length: 15; size: -; V: TRBV3-1/TRBV3-2; D: -; DNA: TGTGCCAGCAGCCAAGATTCACTAGGGGGAACTGAAGCTTTCTTT; CDR3: CASSQDSLGGTEAFF
J: TRBJ1-2; length: 12; size: few; V: TRBV5-4; D: -; DNA: TGTGCCAGCAGCTTGGCCAGAGGGGGCTACACCTTC; CDR3: CASSLARGGYTF
J: TRBJ1-2; length: 11; size: -; V: TRBV30; D: TRBD1; DNA: TGTGCCTTCACAGGGGGCCGTGGCTACACCTTC; CDR3: CAFTGGRGYTF
J: TRBJ1-1; length: 15; size: -; V: TRBV3-1/TRBV3-2; D: -; DNA: TGTGCCAGCAGCCAAGATCTGCTTGTAGAGGGGGTAGCTTTCTTT; CDR3: CASSQDLLVEGVAFF
J: TRBJ2-7; length: 11; size: -; V: TRBV12-3/TRBV12-4; D: -; DNA: TGTGCCAGCAGTTTTAACTACGAGCAGTACTTC; CDR3: CASSFNYEQYF
J: TRBJ2-7; length: 13; size: -; V: TRBV6-5; D: -; DNA: TGTGCCAGCGGTAAGGGGCCCTCCTACGAGCAGTACTTC; CDR3: CASGKGPSYEQYF
J: TRBJ2-7; length: 14; size: -; V: TRBV6-2/TRBV6-3; D: TRBD2; DNA: TGTGCCAGCAGCTTACTAGCGGGGGGCTACGAGCAGTACTTC; CDR3: CASSLLAGGYEQYF
J: TRBJ2-7; length: 13; size: -; V: TRBV5-1; D: -; DNA: TGCGCCAGCAGCTTGTCAGGGGACTACGAGCAGTACTTC; CDR3: CASSLSGDYEQYF
J: TRBJ2-5; length: 14; size: -; V: TRBV27; D: -; DNA: TGTGCCAGCAGTTCTAGGTCCGTTAGGGAGACCCAGTACTTC; CDR3: CASSSRSVRETQYF
J: TRBJ1-5; length: 15; size: -; V: TRBV20-1; D: TRBD1; DNA: TGCAGTGCTAGTGTCGGACAGGGGAGGAATCAGCCCCAGCATTTT; CDR3: CSASVGQGRNQPQHF
J: TRBJ2-5; length: 12; size: -; V: TRBV19; D: -; DNA: TGTGCCAGTAGTATGGTGATGGAGACCCAGTACTTC; CDR3: CASSMVMETQYF
J: TRBJ1-5; length: 13; size: -; V: TRBV5-5; D: -; DNA: TGTGCCAGCAGCTTGTACGGGGATCAGCCCCAGCATTTT; CDR3: CASSLYGDQPQHF
J: TRBJ2-7; length: 11; size: -; V: TRBV20-1; D: TRBD2; DNA: TGCAGTGCTGGACTAGCGGTCGAGCAGTACTTC; CDR3: CSAGLAVEQYF
J: TRBJ1-5; length: 14; size: -; V: TRBV7-9; D: -; DNA: TGTGCCAGCAGCCCCCCGGGAGGAGGCCAGCCCCAGCATTTT; CDR3: CASSPPGGGQPQHF
J: TRBJ2-7; length: 17; size: -; V: TRBV27; D: -; DNA: TGTGCCAGCAGTCCCCAGACGGGGGTAGCCTTCATTTACGAGCAGTACTTC; CDR3: CASSPQTGVAFIYEQYF
J: TRBJ2-5; length: 15; size: -; V: TRBV7-8; D: TRBD1; DNA: TGTGCCAGCAGGTCCGGGACAGCGAACCAAGAGACCCAGTACTTC; CDR3: CASRSGTANQETQYF
J: TRBJ1-2; length: 15; size: -; V: TRBV9; D: -; DNA: TGTGCCAGCAGCGTAGACGGGGCAGTGGGGAATGGCTACACCTTC; CDR3: CASSVDGAVGNGYTF
J: TRBJ1-5; length: 17; size: -; V: TRBV2; D: TRBD1; DNA: TGTGCCAGCTGTAAAGGGGGCTTTCTCGATAGCAATCAGCCCCAGCATTTT; CDR3: CASCKGGFLDSNQPQHF
J: TRBJ2-1; length: 15; size: -; V: TRBV3-1/TRBV3-2; D: TRBD2; DNA: TGTGCCAGCAGCCAACTAGCGGTTTCCTACAATGAGCAGTTCTTC; CDR3: CASSQLAVSYNEQFF
J: TRBJ2-2; length: 14; size: -; V: TRBV30; D: -; DNA: TGTGCCTGGAGTCGGATGGCAAACACCGGGGAGCTGTTTTTT; CDR3: CAWSRMANTGELFF
J: TRBJ1-4; length: 15; size: once; V: TRBV3-1/TRBV3-2; D: -; DNA: TGTGCCAGCAGCCCAACCGAGACAGTGTCTGAAAAACTGTTTTTT; CDR3: CASSPTETVSEKLFF
J: TRBJ1-2; length: 14; size: -; V: TRBV19; D: -; DNA: TGTGCCAGTATAGACGTCGGGGGCGATTCTGGCTACACCTTC; CDR3: CASIDVGGDSGYTF
J: TRBJ2-1; length: 16; size: -; V: TRBV28; D: TRBD1; DNA: TGTGCCAGCAGTTCTCCCGGGACAGGGACCTTCAATGAGCAGTTCTTC; CDR3: CASSSPGTGTFNEQFF
J: TRBJ2-3; length: 14; size: -; V: TRBV18; D: -; DNA: TGTGCCAGCCACGGGACGTATAGCACAGATACGCAGTATTTT; CDR3: CASHGTYSTDTQYF
J: TRBJ1-2; length: 14; size: -; V: TRBV30; D: -; DNA: TGTGCCTGGACCATCCGGGTCGGGAGCTATGGCTACACCTTC; CDR3: CAWTIRVGSYGYTF
J: TRBJ2-7; length: 15; size: -; V: TRBV9; D: -; DNA: TGTGCCAGCAGCTCAGGAGTACTGAGCTCCTACGAGCAGTACTTC; CDR3: CASSSGVLSSYEQYF